The rows below give T cell receptor beta chains drawn from one sample of a study of T cell responses to AZD1222 COVID-19 vaccine. Some clones are missing from TCRdb's copy, which holds only in-frame ones; the method was immunoSEQ multiplex PCR. The table includes 120,000 to 150,000 clones, around 91% detected once. The sequenced sample was peripheral blood, obtained on day 0 of AZD1222 vaccination. The receptors stem from an adult in good health. The CDR3 runs from the conserved cysteine through the conserved F or W. The D gene is left open where the match is weak. Only part of the rows carry a size: once, few, many, or a class if the clone is expanded.

d_call,j_call,v_call,clone_size,cdr3_aa,cdr3_nt
.,TRBJ2-5,TRBV15,.,CATSRDSANGKTQYF,TGTGCCACCAGCAGAGATTCAGCGAACGGGAAGACCCAGTACTTC
TRBD2,TRBJ2-3,TRBV5-4,once,CASSFGGSLGDTQYF,TGTGCCAGCAGCTTCGGCGGGAGCTTAGGAGATACGCAGTATTTT
TRBD1,TRBJ1-2,TRBV5-8,.,CASSRLLTGLVGYTF,TGTGCCAGCAGCCGCTTACTGACAGGGCTTGTAGGCTACACCTTC
TRBD2,TRBJ2-7,TRBV11-2,.,CASSSPGLKYEQYF,TGTGCCAGCAGCTCTCCGGGACTAAAGTACGAGCAGTACTTC
.,TRBJ1-2,TRBV28,.,CASSLAQNYGYTF,TGTGCCAGCAGTTTAGCCCAAAACTATGGCTACACCTTC
.,TRBJ2-5,TRBV28,.,CASSPRQGGRETQYF,TGTGCCAGCAGTCCAAGACAGGGAGGACGAGAGACCCAGTACTTC
.,TRBJ2-7,TRBV28,.,CASSRGEGESGEQYF,TGTGCCAGCAGTCGCGGGGAAGGGGAGAGTGGCGAGCAGTACTTC
TRBD2,TRBJ2-2,TRBV28,.,CASTPQEGREDTGELFF,TGTGCCAGCACACCCCAGGAGGGGCGGGAGGACACCGGGGAGCTGTTTTTT
.,TRBJ1-1,TRBV7-2,.,CASSLMVDTEAFF,TGTGCCAGCAGCTTAATGGTCGACACTGAAGCTTTCTTT
.,TRBJ2-1,TRBV27,.,CASSVGLPKTSYNEQFF,TGTGCCAGCAGTGTGGGACTCCCAAAGACTTCCTACAATGAGCAGTTCTTC
.,TRBJ1-4,TRBV12-3/TRBV12-4,.,CASNDITNEKLFF,TGTGCCAGCAACGACATCACTAATGAAAAACTGTTTTTT
.,TRBJ2-7,TRBV15,.,CATSREQPWSSYEQYF,TGTGCCACCAGCAGAGAGCAGCCGTGGAGCTCCTACGAGCAGTACTTC
TRBD1,TRBJ2-2,TRBV2,.,CASTDRVNTGELFF,TGTGCCAGCACGGACAGGGTGAACACCGGGGAGCTGTTTTTT
.,TRBJ2-5,TRBV24-1,.,CATSETGRETQYF,TGTGCCACCAGTGAGACAGGTAGAGAGACCCAGTACTTC
TRBD2,TRBJ2-2,TRBV9,.,CASSPGGNTGELFF,TGTGCCAGCAGCCCGGGGGGTAACACCGGGGAGCTGTTTTTT
.,TRBJ1-2,TRBV4-2,once,CASSQGGFGSRNYGYTF,TGTGCCAGCAGCCAAGGGGGGTTTGGCTCCCGGAACTATGGCTACACCTTC
.,TRBJ2-1,TRBV10-3,.,CAISEPGKPTSNEQFF,TGTGCCATCAGTGAGCCGGGGAAGCCTACATCCAATGAGCAGTTCTTC
.,TRBJ2-1,TRBV9,.,CASSVGAGLSSYNEQFF,TGTGCCAGCAGCGTAGGTGCGGGGCTGAGCTCCTACAATGAGCAGTTCTTC
.,TRBJ1-1,TRBV29-1,.,CSGIQELPMNTEAFF,TGCAGCGGAATCCAGGAGCTTCCAATGAACACTGAAGCTTTCTTT
TRBD1,TRBJ2-7,TRBV6-5,.,CASSYSKWAGGSEQYF,TGTGCCAGCAGTTACTCGAAGTGGGCAGGGGGAAGCGAGCAGTACTTC
.,TRBJ1-5,TRBV2,.,CASSTGHGSNQPQHF,TGTGCCAGCAGTACCGGGCATGGGAGCAATCAGCCCCAGCATTTT
TRBD2,TRBJ2-1,TRBV7-9,.,CASRKGLADNEQFF,TGTGCCAGCAGGAAGGGACTAGCGGACAATGAGCAGTTCTTC
.,TRBJ2-3,TRBV2,.,CASRKEGRTTDTQYF,TGTGCCAGCAGGAAGGAGGGGAGGACCACAGATACGCAGTATTTT
.,TRBJ2-3,TRBV6-1,.,CASSESTDTQYF,TGTGCCAGCAGTGAAAGCACAGATACGCAGTATTTT
.,TRBJ1-1,TRBV6-5,.,CASSYDGLEAFF,TGTGCCAGCAGTTACGACGGACTTGAAGCTTTCTTT
TRBD1,TRBJ2-5,TRBV5-1,.,CASSLPGQGGGETQYF,TGCGCCAGCAGCTTGCCCGGACAGGGGGGAGGGGAGACCCAGTACTTC
.,TRBJ1-3,TRBV6-1,once,CASSEIEGRAAGNTIYF,TGTGCCAGCAGTGAAATAGAGGGACGAGCCGCTGGAAACACCATATATTTT